Sequencing of this T cell receptor beta chain was carried out in a study of T cell responses to AZD1222 COVID-19 vaccine. Repertoires were generated with immunoSEQ multiplex PCR, while TCRdb's copy carries only in-frame clones and drops some. The sample includes some 130,000 clones, approximately 91% of them seen just once. In regard to this clone: Its antigen is still unknown.

Broader study findings: Reports say nearly half of spike-specific TCRs go after unmutated variant regions. Two doses of AZD1222 preceded a rise in Spike-specific TCR breadth and depth. Repertoire sampling was restricted to post-peak T cell response timepoints.

The V gene lost 6 bases and the J gene lost 2 bases, with 10 bases spanning the gap. Per germline, CDR1 MNHEY and CDR2 SVGAGI. The CDR3 length is 13 residues. This clonotype originated in an adult in good health. This material consisted of peripheral blood, taken on day 0 of AZD1222 vaccination. The chain carries TRBV6-5 and TRBJ1-2; D unclear. Here the CDR3 reads CASRDAANYGYTF. CDR3 DNA: TGTGCCAGCAGGGATGCGGCAAACTATGGCTACACCTTC.